Listed below are T cell receptor beta chains from one sample, sequenced in a study of low-dose radiotherapy and immunotherapy resistance in tumors. TCRdb redid the calling of the reads with MiXCR, one entry per CDR3 protein. The data hold tens of thousands of distinct CDR3 sequences, with 20% to 25% observed a single time. Sequenced here: PBMCs, sampled after low-dose radiotherapy plus immunotherapy. The receptor source for this set is a female donor with ovarian cancer. CDR3s leave out the opening cysteine and the closing phenylalanine or tryptophan.

v_call: TRBV19; cdr3_aa: ASTPPGVSHGYT
v_call: TRBV20-1; cdr3_aa: SAGETSTDTQY
v_call: TRBV7-9; cdr3_aa: ASSFAMSGNTIY
v_call: TRBV6-1; cdr3_aa: ASSEGTAEGHGYT
v_call: TRBV4-1; cdr3_aa: ASSQGGERAKNIQY
v_call: TRBV20-1; cdr3_aa: SARDAGTGTTEAF
v_call: TRBV29-1; cdr3_aa: SVRGLAGSREQY
v_call: TRBV4-2; cdr3_aa: ASSQRLAGQETQY
v_call: TRBV1; cdr3_aa: TSRLSGGLNYGYT
v_call: TRBV7-9; cdr3_aa: ASSLRLRGGVEFQETQY
v_call: TRBV20-1; cdr3_aa: SAVPLSGSIEQY
v_call: TRBV19; cdr3_aa: ASSILTGGNYGYT
v_call: TRBV6-1; cdr3_aa: ASSYRTGKGSYEQC
v_call: TRBV5-4; cdr3_aa: ASSPSRGPADYGYT
v_call: TRBV12-3/TRBV12-4; cdr3_aa: ASRPEDAFSGANVLT